This TCR beta chain originates from a study of spatial heterogeneity in lung cancer. V lost 2 bases, J lost 2 bases, and 10 bases lay in between. Per germline, CDR1 SGHRS and CDR2 YFSETQ. The length of the CDR3 is 14 residues. This clonotype was seen repeatedly, ten times or more. Each molecule of TCR cDNA was tagged with one unique molecular identifier. TCRdb reprocessed the 5' RACE reads with MiXCR, giving one entry per CDR3 protein. Of roughly 48,000 distinct CDR3 sequences in the sample, approximately 5% were seen once. Time point of the sample: sample taken at primary tumor resection. Donors were under 90 untreated early-stage non-small cell lung cancer patients. Unsorted tumor, nontumor lung tissue or cryopreserved PBMC supplied the whole RNA.

Sequences were derived from PBMCs, sampled at surgery. This chain joins TRBV5-1 and TRBJ1-1; D is ambiguous. This clonotype was obtained from a male donor with early-stage non-small cell lung cancer. The CDR3 protein is CASSFGSFNTEAFF. The CDR3 nucleotides are TGCGCCAGCAGCTTCGGCAGCTTCAACACTGAAGCTTTCTTT.